A selection of T cell receptor beta chains follows, all from one sample in a study of T cells in Graves' hyperthyroidism and ophthalmopathy. A single record per CDR3 protein comes from TCRdb applying MiXCR to the multiplex PCR reads. The table records 300,000 to 450,000 distinct CDR3 sequences, more than 11% of them present only once. The sequencing sample was made of blood. These receptors were taken from an older woman with Graves' hyperthyroidism. Both conserved end residues are part of each CDR3. Size values are once, few and many counts, or a class for expanded clones, and some rows have none.

clone size	V gene	CDR3 protein
few	TRBV7-8	CASSVDGVETQYF
many	TRBV9	CASSVDRDRGYEQYF
few	TRBV27	CASSLGGHGQPQHF
many	TRBV4-2	CASSQGGRDTQYF
-	TRBV6-5	CASSYGLAGSKETQYF
many	TRBV4-1	CASSQVNRRGNYGYTF
many	TRBV20-1	CSARALQETQYF
many	TRBV11-3	CASSLVRTSSYEQYF
few	TRBV18	CASSRWAHGENTGELFF
many	TRBV6-1	CASSENAGGAETQYF
-	TRBV7-9	CASSSKGRAPYEQYFGPAGSYTF
many	TRBV11-2	CASSLAGTMAFF
many	TRBV2	CASNTERTGELFF
many	TRBV4-2	CASSQERTSYEQYF
many	TRBV7-9	CASSRLAGGPSEQFF
many	TRBV6-1	CASSRTKNRDTGGNEQFF
many	TRBV28	CASSLSVAGVSEQFF
few	TRBV7-6	CASSLASGRGGDDEQFF
many	TRBV20-1	CSADNRPEDEKLFF
many	TRBV2	CASTTRTRNNEQFF
-	TRBV20-1	CSAKKFPGLNTEAFF
few	TRBV3-1	CASSRDRDFQPQHF
many	TRBV28	CASSLIHQPQHF
-	TRBV5-1	CASSFRRGGGSPLHF
many	TRBV29-1	CSAKGNGNIQYF
many	TRBV12-3/TRBV12-4	CASSFERANSYEQYF
few	TRBV6-1	CASRTSKGGPFYEQYF
many	TRBV11-3	CASSAGTGGDTQYF
many	TRBV7-8	CASSPSSDSITSTDTQYF
few	TRBV6-1	CASSEEVARVFKTQYF
many	TRBV7-9	CASSFFASGRTPDTQYF
many	TRBV29-1	CSVVLQENTEAFF